This T cell receptor (beta chain) comes out of a study of Ad26.COV2.S vaccination and SARS-CoV-2 variants (dated by TCRdb to 2020 to 2023). The study in broad terms: Sequencing of the TCRbeta repertoire served to evaluate the specificity and breadth of SARS-CoV-2-reactive T cell receptors following Ad26.COV2.S vaccination. The TCR-sequenced set comprised roughly 30 samples: around 20 Ad26.COV2.S vaccine recipients, 5 placebo recipients and 8 SARS-CoV-2 convalescent individuals.

Concerning this clone itself: Its antigen is currently not known. One base away there is no much larger clone; base qualities are not given.

The immunoSEQ Assay was used to sequence TCRbeta CDR3 regions. After extraction, genomic DNA underwent amplification by bias-controlled multiplex PCR, followed by high-throughput sequencing. The study's processing was this. To quantify the absolute abundance of each unique TCRbeta CDR3 region, sequences were collapsed and filtered. Usable DNA was measured by amplifying reference genes present in all nucleated cells, and TCRbeta template counts were normalized to that usable DNA to estimate T cell fraction. Repertoire TCRs were annotated as SARS-CoV-2-specific when V gene, CDR3 amino acid sequence and J gene were exactly matched to a known reactive TCR set. The reference SARS-CoV-2 TCR set was obtained from MIRA and was filtered for enrichment in COVID-19-positive ImmuneCODE repertoires, whereby public or cross-reactive TCRs were removed. Using the MIRA antigens, annotated TCRs were further analysed by specific ORF or by position within an ORF. Breadth was defined as annotated unique rearrangements over total unique productive rearrangements; depth was the summed frequency of those rearrangements. Two-sided Wilcoxon rank-sum tests were applied when comparing TCR breadth between groups. Here the immuneACCESS table is served through TCRdb, limited to in-frame sequences with V and J called. Missing clones are a known gap in these copies; in checked studies unresolved V genes cover under half, and the rest lacks a known reason. V and J calls and clone size come straight from that table; D and trimming were deduced from the DNA. For this sample the table gives 120,000 to 150,000 clones, of which more than 80% were detected only once. The ten largest clonotypes hold approximately 5% of the sample.

The germline V gene yields MDHEN for CDR1 and SYDVKM for CDR2. Trimming accounts for 8 bases at V and 4 bases at J, while the number of junction bases matched to no gene is 10. The CDR3 starts with the cysteine, ends with the phenylalanine, and has 14 residues. The DNA shown is the 42-base CDR3, in frame from base 1. The time point label here, explained by the study, means: individuals recovered from natural SARS-CoV-2 infection. The investigation overall reported the following: After vaccination, spike-specific CD8+ and CD4+ T cell responses were reported to show substantial breadth. Compared with placebo recipients, Ad26.COV2.S recipients showed higher spike-specific TCR breadth (P = 0.0014). It was noted by the authors that total T cell responses may have been underestimated by the TCR breadth and depth analyses. Vaccine and placebo recipients had similar non-spike TCR breadth, a finding consistent with the vaccine containing only spike.

This specimen was peripheral blood, taken after recovery from COVID-19. The chain uses TRBV28 and TRBJ1-2; TRBD1 agrees with 7 junctional bases. The TCR was taken from a human donor who had recovered from COVID-19. The DNA sequence follows: TGTGCCAGCGGACTCCGGGACAGCTTCTATGGCTACACCTTC. Its coded protein is CASGLRDSFYGYTF.